The text below deals with one T cell receptor beta chain. PCR involved 60 Vbeta and 13 Jbeta primers. Libraries were prepared by immunoSEQ multiplex PCR; TCRdb keeps only in-frame clonotypes and omits some of them. The sample holds approximately 190,000 clones, approximately 81% seen once. This sample is drawn from a study of cytomegalovirus exposure and HLA in healthy donors. This clonotype originated in a man aged 45-65 years in good health and CMV-seronegative. Sequenced: PBMCs.

The CDR3 here is CASLWGRGGQPQHF. Here the CDR3 DNA reads TGTGCCAGCCTGTGGGGCAGGGGCGGGCAGCCCCAGCATTTT. The chain links TRBV6-5 to TRBJ1-5; D possibly corresponds to TRBD1 (6 bases). Between the trimmed V and J ends, which lost 8 bases and 7 bases, there was a span of 18 bases. CDR3 length: 14 residues. Per germline, CDR1 MNHEY and CDR2 SVGAGI.